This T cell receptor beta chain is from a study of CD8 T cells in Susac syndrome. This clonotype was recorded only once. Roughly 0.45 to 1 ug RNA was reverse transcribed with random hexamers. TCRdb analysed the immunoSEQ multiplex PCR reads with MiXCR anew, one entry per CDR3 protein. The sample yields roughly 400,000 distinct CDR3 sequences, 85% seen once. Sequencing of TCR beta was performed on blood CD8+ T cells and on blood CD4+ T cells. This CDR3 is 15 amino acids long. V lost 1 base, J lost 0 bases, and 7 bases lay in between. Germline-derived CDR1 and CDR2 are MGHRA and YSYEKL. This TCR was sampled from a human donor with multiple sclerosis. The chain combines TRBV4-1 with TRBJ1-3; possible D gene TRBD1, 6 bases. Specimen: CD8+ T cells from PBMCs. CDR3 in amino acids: CASSQVGASGNTIYF. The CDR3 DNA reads TGCGCCAGCAGCCAAGTGGGGGCCTCTGGAAACACCATATATTTT.